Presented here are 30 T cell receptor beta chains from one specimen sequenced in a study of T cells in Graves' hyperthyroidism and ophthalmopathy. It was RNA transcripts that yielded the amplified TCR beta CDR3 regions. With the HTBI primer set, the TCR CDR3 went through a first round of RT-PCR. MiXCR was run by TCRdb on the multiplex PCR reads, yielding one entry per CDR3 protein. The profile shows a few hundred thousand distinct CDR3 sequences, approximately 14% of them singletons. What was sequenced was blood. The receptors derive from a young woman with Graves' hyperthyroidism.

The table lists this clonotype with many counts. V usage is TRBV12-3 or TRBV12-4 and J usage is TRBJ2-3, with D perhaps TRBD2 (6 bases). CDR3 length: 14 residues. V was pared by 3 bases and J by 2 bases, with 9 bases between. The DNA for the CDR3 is TGTGCCAGCAGTTTCGCGGGAAACACAGATACGCAGTATTTT. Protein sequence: CASSFAGNTDTQYF.

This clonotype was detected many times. The CDR3, as DNA: TGCAGTGCTTCCCAAGGGCGGATGTACCAAGAGACCCAGTACTTC. It yields the protein CSASQGRMYQETQYF. The chain carries TRBV20-1 and TRBJ2-5; D unclear. The CDR3 covers 15 residues. The V and J ends lost 5 bases and 0 bases respectively, with 16 bases between them. Germline V CDR1 and CDR2: DFQATT, SNEGSKA (reference sequence).

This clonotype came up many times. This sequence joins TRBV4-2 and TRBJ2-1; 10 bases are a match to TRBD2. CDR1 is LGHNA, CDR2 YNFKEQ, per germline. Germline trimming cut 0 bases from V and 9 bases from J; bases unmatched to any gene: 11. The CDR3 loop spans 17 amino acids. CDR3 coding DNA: TGTGCCAGCAGCCAAGATAAGGGCAGCGGGGGGGCTTTTGAGCAGTTCTTC. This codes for CASSQDKGSGGAFEQFF.

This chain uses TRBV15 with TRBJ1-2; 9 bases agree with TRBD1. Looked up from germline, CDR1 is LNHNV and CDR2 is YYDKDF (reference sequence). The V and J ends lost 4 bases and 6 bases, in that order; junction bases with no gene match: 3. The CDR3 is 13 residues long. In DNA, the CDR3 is TGTGCCACCAGCAACAGGGGGCGGCATGGCTACACCTTC. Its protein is CATSNRGRHGYTF.

The CDR3 is CATSETTGTSGGSSYNEQFF. CDR3 DNA: TGTGCCACCAGTGAGACGACCGGGACTAGCGGGGGTAGCTCCTACAATGAGCAGTTCTTC. This chain joins TRBV24-1 and TRBJ2-1; TRBD2 agrees at 14 bases. Trimming removed 4 bases from V and 0 bases from J; junction bases left unmatched: 10. The CDR3 spans 20 residues. Germline CDR1 KGHDR, CDR2 SFDVKD.

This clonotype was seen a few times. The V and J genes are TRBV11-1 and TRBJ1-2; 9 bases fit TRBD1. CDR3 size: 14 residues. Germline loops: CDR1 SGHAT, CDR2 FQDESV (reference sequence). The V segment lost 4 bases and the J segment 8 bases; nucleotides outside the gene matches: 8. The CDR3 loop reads CASSSGQGMGGYTF. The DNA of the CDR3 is TGTGCCAGCAGCTCTGGACAGGGGATGGGCGGCTACACCTTC.

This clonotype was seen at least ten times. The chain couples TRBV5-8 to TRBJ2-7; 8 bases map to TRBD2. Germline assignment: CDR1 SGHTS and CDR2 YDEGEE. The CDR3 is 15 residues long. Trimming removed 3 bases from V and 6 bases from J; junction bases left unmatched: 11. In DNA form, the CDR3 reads TGTGCCAGCAGCTCCGGGGACGGGAGGGCCTCCGAGCAGTACTTC. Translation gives CASSSGDGRASEQYF.

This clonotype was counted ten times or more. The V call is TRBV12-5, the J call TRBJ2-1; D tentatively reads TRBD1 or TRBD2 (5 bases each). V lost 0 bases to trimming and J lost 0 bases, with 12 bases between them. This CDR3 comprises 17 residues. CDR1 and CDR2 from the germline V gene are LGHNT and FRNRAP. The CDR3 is CASGLVLGGHSYNEQFF. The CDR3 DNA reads TGTGCTAGTGGTTTGGTACTAGGCGGACACTCCTACAATGAGCAGTTCTTC.

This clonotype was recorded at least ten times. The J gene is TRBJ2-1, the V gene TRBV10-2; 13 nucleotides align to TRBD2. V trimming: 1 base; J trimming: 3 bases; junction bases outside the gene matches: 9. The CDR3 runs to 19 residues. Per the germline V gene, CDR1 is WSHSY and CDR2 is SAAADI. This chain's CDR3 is CASSEFTHGTSGVYNEQFF. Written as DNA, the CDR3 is TGCGCCAGCAGTGAGTTCACTCACGGGACTAGCGGGGTCTACAATGAGCAGTTCTTC.

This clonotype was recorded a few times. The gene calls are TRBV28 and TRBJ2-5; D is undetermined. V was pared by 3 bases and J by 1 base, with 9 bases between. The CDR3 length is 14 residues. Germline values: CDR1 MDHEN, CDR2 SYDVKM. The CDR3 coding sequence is TGTGCCAGCAGTTTGGTACCGGGCCAAGAGACCCAGTACTTC. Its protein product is CASSLVPGQETQYF.

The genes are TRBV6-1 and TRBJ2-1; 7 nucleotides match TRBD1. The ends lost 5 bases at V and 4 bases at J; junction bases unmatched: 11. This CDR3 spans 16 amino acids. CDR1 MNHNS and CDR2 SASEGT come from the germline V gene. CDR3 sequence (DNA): TGTGCCAGCAGTACCGGACAGGTACCGACATACAATGAGCAGTTCTTC. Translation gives CASSTGQVPTYNEQFF.

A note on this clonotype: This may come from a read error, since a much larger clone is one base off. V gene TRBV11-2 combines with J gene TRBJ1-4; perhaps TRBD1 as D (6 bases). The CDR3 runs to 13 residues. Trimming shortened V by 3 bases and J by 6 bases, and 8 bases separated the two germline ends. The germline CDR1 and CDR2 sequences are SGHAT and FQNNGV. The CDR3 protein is CASSLEGDEKLFF. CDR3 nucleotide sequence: TGTGCCAGCAGCTTGGAGGGGGATGAAAAACTGTTTTTT.

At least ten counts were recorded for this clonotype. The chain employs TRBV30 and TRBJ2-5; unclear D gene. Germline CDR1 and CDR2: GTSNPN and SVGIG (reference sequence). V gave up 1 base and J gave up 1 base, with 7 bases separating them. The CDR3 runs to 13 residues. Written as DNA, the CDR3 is TGTGCCTGGAGTGATGGGGTCCAAGAGACCCAGTACTTC. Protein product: CAWSDGVQETQYF.

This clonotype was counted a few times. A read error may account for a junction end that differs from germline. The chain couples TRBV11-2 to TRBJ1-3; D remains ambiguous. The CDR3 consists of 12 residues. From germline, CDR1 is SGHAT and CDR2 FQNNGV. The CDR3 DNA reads TGTACCAGCAGCTTTTCGGGAAACACCATATATTTT. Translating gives CTSSFSGNTIYF.

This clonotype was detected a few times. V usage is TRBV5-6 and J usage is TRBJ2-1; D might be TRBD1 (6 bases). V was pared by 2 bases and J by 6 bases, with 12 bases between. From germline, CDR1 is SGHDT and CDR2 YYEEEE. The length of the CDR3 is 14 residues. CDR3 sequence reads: CASSFGQGSNEQFF. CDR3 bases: TGTGCCAGCAGCTTTGGGCAGGGGAGCAATGAGCAGTTCTTC.

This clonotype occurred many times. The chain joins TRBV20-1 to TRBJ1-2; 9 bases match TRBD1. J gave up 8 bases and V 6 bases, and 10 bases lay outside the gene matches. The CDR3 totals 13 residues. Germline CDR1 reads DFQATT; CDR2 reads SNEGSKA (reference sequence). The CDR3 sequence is CSANPDRGWGYTF. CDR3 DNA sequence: TGCAGTGCAAACCCGGACAGGGGATGGGGCTACACCTTC.

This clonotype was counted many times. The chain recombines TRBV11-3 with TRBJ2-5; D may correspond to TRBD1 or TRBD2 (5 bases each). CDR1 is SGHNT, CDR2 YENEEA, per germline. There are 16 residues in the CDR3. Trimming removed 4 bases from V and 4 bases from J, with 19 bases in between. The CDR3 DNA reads TGTGCCAGCAGCTCAGAACCGGGACGGGCAATAGAGACCCAGTACTTC. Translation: CASSSEPGRAIETQYF.

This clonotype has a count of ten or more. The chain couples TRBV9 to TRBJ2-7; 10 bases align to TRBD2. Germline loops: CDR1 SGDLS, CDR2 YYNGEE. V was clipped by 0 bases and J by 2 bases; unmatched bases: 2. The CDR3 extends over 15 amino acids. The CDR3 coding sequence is TGTGCCAGCAGCGTAGACAGCGGGAGGGCCTACGAGCAGTACTTC. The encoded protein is CASSVDSGRAYEQYF. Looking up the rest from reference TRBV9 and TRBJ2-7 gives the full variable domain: DSGVTQTPKHLITATGQRVTLRCSPRSGDLSVYWYQQSLDQGLQFLIQYYNGEERAKGNILERFSAQQFPDLHSELNLSSLELGDSALYFCASSVDSGRAYEQYFGPGTRLTVT.

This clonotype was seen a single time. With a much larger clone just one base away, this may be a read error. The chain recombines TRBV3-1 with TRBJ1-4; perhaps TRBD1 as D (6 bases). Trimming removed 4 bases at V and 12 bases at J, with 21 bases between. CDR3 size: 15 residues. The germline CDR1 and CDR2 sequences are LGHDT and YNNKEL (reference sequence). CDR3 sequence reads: CASSPTGSSEEELFF. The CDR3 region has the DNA TGTGCCAGCAGCCCCACAGGGTCGAGCGAAGAAGAACTGTTTTTT.

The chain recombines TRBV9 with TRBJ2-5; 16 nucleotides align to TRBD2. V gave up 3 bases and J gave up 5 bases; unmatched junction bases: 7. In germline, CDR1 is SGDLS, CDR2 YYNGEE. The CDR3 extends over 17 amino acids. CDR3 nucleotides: TGTGCCAGCAGCGCCGGGACTAGCGGGGGGGCTGGGGAGACCCAGTACTTC. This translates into CASSAGTSGGAGETQYF.

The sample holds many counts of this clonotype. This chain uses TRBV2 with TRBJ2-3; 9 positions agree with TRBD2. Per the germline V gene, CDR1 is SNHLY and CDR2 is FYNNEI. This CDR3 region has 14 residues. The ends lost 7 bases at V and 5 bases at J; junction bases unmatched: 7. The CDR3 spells CASTGRGGRDTQYF. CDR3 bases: TGTGCCAGCACCGGGCGGGGGGGCCGAGATACGCAGTATTTT.

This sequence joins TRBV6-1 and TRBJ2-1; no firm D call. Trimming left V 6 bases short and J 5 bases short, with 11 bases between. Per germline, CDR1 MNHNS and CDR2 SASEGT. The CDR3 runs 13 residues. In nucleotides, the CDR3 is TGTGCCAGCAGAACACCCGGCCACAATGAGCAGTTCTTC. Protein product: CASRTPGHNEQFF.

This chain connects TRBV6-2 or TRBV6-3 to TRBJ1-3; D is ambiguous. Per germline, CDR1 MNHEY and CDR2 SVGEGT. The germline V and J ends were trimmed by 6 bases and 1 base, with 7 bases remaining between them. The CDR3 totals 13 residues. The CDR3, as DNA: TGTGCCAGCAGGCCCGCGTCTGGAAACACCATATATTTT. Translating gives CASRPASGNTIYF.

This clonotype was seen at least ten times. This CDR3 is CASSSVDRGLGNSPLHF. The DNA for the CDR3 is TGTGCCAGCAGTTCTGTGGACAGGGGACTGGGAAATTCACCCCTCCACTTT. This chain uses TRBV12-3 or TRBV12-4 with TRBJ1-6, with TRBD1 identical over 9 bases. This CDR3 is 17 amino acids long. J was trimmed by 7 bases and V by 4 bases; bases with no gene match: 11.

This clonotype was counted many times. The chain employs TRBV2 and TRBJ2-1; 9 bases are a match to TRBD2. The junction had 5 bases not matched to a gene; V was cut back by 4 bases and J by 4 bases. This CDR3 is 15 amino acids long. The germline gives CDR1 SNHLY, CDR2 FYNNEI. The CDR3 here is CASSVGAGGYNEQFF. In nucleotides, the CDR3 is TGTGCCAGCAGTGTTGGAGCGGGGGGTTACAATGAGCAGTTCTTC. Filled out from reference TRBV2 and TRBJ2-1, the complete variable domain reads EPEVTQTPSHQVTQMGQEVILRCVPISNHLYFYWYRQILGQKVEFLVSFYNNEISEKSEIFDDQFSVERPDGSNFTLKIRSTKLEDSAMYFCASSVGAGGYNEQFFGPGTRLTVL.

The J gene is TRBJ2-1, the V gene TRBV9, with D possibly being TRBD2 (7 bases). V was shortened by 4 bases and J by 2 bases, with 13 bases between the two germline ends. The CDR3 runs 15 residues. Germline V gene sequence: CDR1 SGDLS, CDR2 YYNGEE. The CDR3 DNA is TGTGCCAGCAGCCCAGGAGGGGGGGCCTACAATGAGCAGTTCTTC. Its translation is CASSPGGGAYNEQFF.

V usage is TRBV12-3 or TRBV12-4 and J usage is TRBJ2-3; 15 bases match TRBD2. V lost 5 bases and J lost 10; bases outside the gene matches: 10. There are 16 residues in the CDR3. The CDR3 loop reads CASSHQGLAGGLAQYF. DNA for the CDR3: TGTGCCAGCAGTCACCAAGGACTAGCGGGGGGGTTAGCGCAGTATTTT.

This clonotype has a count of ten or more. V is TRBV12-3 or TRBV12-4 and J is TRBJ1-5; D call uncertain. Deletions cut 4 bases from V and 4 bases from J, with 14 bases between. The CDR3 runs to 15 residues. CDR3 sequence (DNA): TGTGCCAGCAGTTCATCCGGGAGGGAGAATCAGCCCCAGCATTTT. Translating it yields CASSSSGRENQPQHF.

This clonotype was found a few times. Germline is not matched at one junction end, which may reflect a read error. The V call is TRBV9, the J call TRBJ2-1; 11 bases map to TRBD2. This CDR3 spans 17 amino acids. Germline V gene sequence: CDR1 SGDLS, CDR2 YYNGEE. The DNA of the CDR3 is TGTGCCAGCATCGTAGCTACGGCTAGCGGGAGGTACAATGAGCAGTTCTTC. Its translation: CASIVATASGRYNEQFF.

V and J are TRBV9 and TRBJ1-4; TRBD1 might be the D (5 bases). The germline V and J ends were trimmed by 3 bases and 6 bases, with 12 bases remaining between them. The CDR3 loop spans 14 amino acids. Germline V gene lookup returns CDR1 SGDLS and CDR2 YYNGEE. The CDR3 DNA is TGTGCCAGCAGCGCGATCGGGACGGATGAAAAACTGTTTTTT. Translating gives CASSAIGTDEKLFF.